This TCR beta chain was retrieved from a study of CXCR3-negative and CXCR3-positive naive CD8 T cells. About the research overall: Cumulative TRB read yield was around 150 million, averaging about 1.5 +/- 0.3 million per library.

Libraries of TRB cDNA were made by 5' RACE and carried UMIs. TCRdb reprocessed the 5' RACE reads; each CDR3 protein has one entry and no DNA is given. The sample table includes 130,000 to 150,000 distinct CDR3 sequences. Germline CDR1 reads LNHDA; CDR2 reads SQIVND (reference sequence). This CDR3 has 15 residues. Whole-study results and caveats: Naive cells that were CXCR3-negative or CXCR3-positive used TRBV-TRBJ genes alike, while memory cells diverged. CXCR3-positive naive cells had TRB CDR3s that were more hydrophobic than CXCR3-negative naive cells had.

A note on this clonotype: Antigen: not known.

This receptor was taken from a human donor in good health. Some clones in this sample may be carry-over from other donors' samples. V is TRBV19 and J is TRBJ1-1. The sequenced material came from naive CXCR3+ CD8+ T cells from blood. Specified subset: CD45RO-CCR7+CD27+CD95- naive CD8+ T cells expressing CXCR3 (TNR3+). CDR3 in amino acids: CASSIGPGWPTEAFF.